The 16 T cell receptor beta chains given below trace back to one sample, sequenced in a study of graft-versus-host responses after intestinal transplantation. Clones were read by immunoSEQ multiplex PCR, and TCRdb kept only the in-frame ones, dropping some. The sample lists 99,000 or so clones, about 84% occurring once. Sequencing used PBMCs, obtained 255 days after intestinal transplant. These receptors all stem from a human patient who received an intestinal transplant, so some T cells may come from the graft donor.

This clone was recorded a few times. The chain has TRBV6-1 and TRBJ2-6; no clear D. V shed 3 bases and J shed 0 bases, with 6 bases lying between them. In germline, CDR1 is MNHNS, CDR2 SASEGT. There are 15 residues in the CDR3. In nucleotides, the CDR3 is TGTGCCAGCAGTGAGAACAGCTCTGGGGCCAACGTCCTGACTTTC. Protein: CASSENSSGANVLTF.

The chain couples TRBV6-5 to TRBJ1-5; D is undetermined. The germline V gene has CDR1 MNHEY and CDR2 SVGAGI. V was pared by 1 base and J by 5 bases, with 9 bases between. The CDR3 has 14 residues. DNA for the CDR3: TGTGCCAGCAGTTACTTCGGAAAAGATCAGCCCCAGCATTTT. Encoded protein: CASSYFGKDQPQHF.

The V and J genes are TRBV5-1 and TRBJ2-1, with 9 positions matching TRBD2. Germline lookup yields CDR1 SGHRS and CDR2 YFSETQ. Germline trimming cut 1 base from V and 4 bases from J; bases unmatched to any gene: 3. The CDR3 has 15 amino acids. The CDR3 nucleotides are TGCGCCAGCAGCTTGTTGGGACTAGCTTACAATGAGCAGTTCTTC. Its translation: CASSLLGLAYNEQFF.

The rearrangement links TRBV5-1 to TRBJ2-1; 7 nucleotides match TRBD1. Trimming cost V 4 bases and J 0 bases; bases outside gene matches: 7. Germline CDR1 is SGHRS and CDR2 is YFSETQ. This CDR3 contains 16 residues. CDR3 nucleotide sequence: TGCGCCAGCAGCCCCCGAACAGGGGACTCCTACAATGAGCAGTTCTTC. This encodes CASSPRTGDSYNEQFF.

V is TRBV6-5 and J is TRBJ1-2; a weak D match, TRBD1 (5 bases). V was cut by 4 bases and J by 5 bases, with 8 bases left in between. The CDR3 is 12 amino acids. From germline, CDR1 is MNHEY and CDR2 SVGAGI. The CDR3 region is CASSFTGYGYTF. CDR3 coding DNA: TGTGCCAGCAGTTTTACAGGTTATGGCTACACCTTC.

This CDR3 reads CASFERDDVDTQYF. CDR3 DNA sequence: TGTGCCAGTTTCGAGAGGGACGACGTAGATACGCAGTATTTT. The V and J genes are TRBV28 and TRBJ2-3; the D gene could be TRBD1 or TRBD2 (5 bases each). In germline, CDR1 is MDHEN, CDR2 SYDVKM. This CDR3 is built from 14 residues. The germline V and J ends were trimmed by 9 bases and 5 bases, with 18 bases remaining between them. Variable domain in full (rest from reference TRBV28 and TRBJ2-3): DVKVTQSSRYLVKRTGEKVFLECVQDMDHENMFWYRQDPGLGLRLIYFSYDVKMKEKGDIPEGYSVSREKKERFSLILESASTNQTSMYLCASFERDDVDTQYFGPGTRLTVL.

The DNA of the CDR3 is TGTGCCAGCACCCGGGACACCTCGAACACCGGGGAGCTGTTTTTT. Protein sequence: CASTRDTSNTGELFF. The chain is built from TRBV2 and TRBJ2-2, with D perhaps TRBD1 (6 bases). CDR1 is SNHLY, CDR2 FYNNEI, per germline. The CDR3 sequence is 15 residues long. Trimming shortened V by 7 bases and J by 0 bases, and 12 bases separated the two germline ends.

This clone was counted between two and nine times. The J gene is TRBJ1-1, the V gene TRBV5-1; D not certain. Germline V CDR1 and CDR2: SGHRS, YFSETQ. This CDR3 has 15 residues. V gave up 3 bases and J gave up 0 bases, with 12 bases separating them. CDR3 sequence (DNA): TGCGCCAGCAGCTGGACGGAAGGTATGAACACTGAAGCTTTCTTT. The encoded protein is CASSWTEGMNTEAFF.

V usage is TRBV28 and J usage is TRBJ1-2; D gene ambiguous. In germline, CDR1 is MDHEN, CDR2 SYDVKM. V lost 6 bases, J lost 4 bases, and 12 bases lay in between. There are 13 residues in the CDR3. CDR3 amino acids: CASSRPPSYGYTF. DNA for the CDR3: TGTGCCAGCAGCCGACCCCCTTCCTATGGCTACACCTTC.

The CDR3 DNA is TGTGCCTGGAGAGACACAGGGGACGGGAGCCCCAGGCATTTT. It is translated as CAWRDTGDGSPRHF. This chain uses TRBV30 with TRBJ1-5; TRBD1 aligns across 7 bases. The CDR3 spans 14 residues. V lost 3 bases to trimming and J lost 15 bases; unmatched junction nucleotides: 17. Looked up from germline, CDR1 is GTSNPN and CDR2 is SVGIG (reference sequence).

This clone has more than one count but fewer than ten. The chain carries TRBV9 and TRBJ2-2; a possible D gene is TRBD1 (5 bases). Trimming pared 4 bases from V and 6 bases from J, leaving 13 bases between. The CDR3 totals 14 residues. The germline V gene has CDR1 SGDLS and CDR2 YYNGEE. CDR3 amino acids: CASSRVGDSGELFF. The CDR3 nucleotides are TGTGCCAGCAGCCGCGTAGGGGATTCCGGGGAGCTGTTTTTT.

The rearrangement links TRBV18 to TRBJ2-1; D may be TRBD1 (6 bases). Germline V gene data show CDR1 as KGHSH and CDR2 as LQKENI. The CDR3 has 16 amino acids. V was trimmed by 3 bases and J by 0 bases, leaving 12 bases between them. CDR3: CASSPSQGASYNEQFF. DNA of the CDR3: TGTGCCAGCTCACCCTCACAGGGAGCCTCCTACAATGAGCAGTTCTTC.

This clone turned up a few times. The chain carries TRBV5-4 and TRBJ1-2, with TRBD1 as a possible D gene (6 bases). Germline loops: CDR1 SGHNT, CDR2 YYREEE (reference sequence). V dropped 5 bases and J dropped 3 bases, with 14 bases sitting between them. This CDR3 is 14 amino acids long. CDR3 DNA sequence: TGTGCCAGCAGACCCAGGGGTGGGGACTATGGCTACACCTTC. Translation gives CASRPRGGDYGYTF.

The rearrangement joins TRBV7-9 to TRBJ2-7; D is uncertain. Germline CDR1 is SEHNR and CDR2 is FQNEAQ (reference sequence). This CDR3 is 11 amino acids long. V gave up 7 bases and J gave up 2 bases, with 6 bases separating them. The DNA of the CDR3 is TGTGCCAGCATCGGACCCTACGAGCAGTACTTC. It yields the protein CASIGPYEQYF.

V is TRBV15 and J is TRBJ1-5; D uncertain. The CDR3 contains 14 residues. Deletions cut 0 bases from V and 5 bases from J, with 8 bases between. Germline CDR1 reads LNHNV; CDR2 reads YYDKDF (reference sequence). CDR3 in DNA: TGTGCCACCAGCAGAGACCACGAGGATCAGCCCCAGCATTTT. It is translated as CATSRDHEDQPQHF.

The rearrangement uses TRBV5-5 and TRBJ2-7; 9 positions agree with TRBD2. This CDR3 comprises 15 residues. Trimming removed 4 bases from V and 3 bases from J; junction bases left unmatched: 8. Per the germline V gene, CDR1 is SGHKS and CDR2 is YYEKEE (reference sequence). The CDR3 spells CASSLGASGIYEQYF. CDR3 DNA: TGTGCCAGCAGCCTAGGGGCTAGCGGGATCTACGAGCAGTACTTC.